This T cell receptor beta chain was identified during a study of blood T cells in healthy people across ages. Next came a second PCR, run for about 7 to 12 cycles, which used a sample-barcoded 5' primer along with a J-beta primer mix. TCRdb processed the 5' RACE reads anew with MiXCR; each CDR3 protein has one entry. The repertoire holds about 800,000 distinct CDR3 sequences, with around 25% as singletons. This clonotype appeared a few times. Extracted total RNA amounted to at least 5 micrograms for each sample. CDR3 size: 12 residues. Germline V gene data show CDR1 as MNHNY and CDR2 as SVGAGI (reference sequence). The germline V and J ends were trimmed by 4 bases and 8 bases, with 11 bases remaining between them. These data were also reused for a study on T cells of mothers and their children. From that paper: The donor cohort consisted of three healthy Caucasian mothers and their six children.

Sequencing was performed on blood. The TCR originated in a boy aged 5-17 years in good health. The V and J genes are TRBV6-6 and TRBJ1-2, with a tentative D call TRBD1 (5 bases). This chain's CDR3 is CASSFGTEGYTF. The CDR3 coding sequence is TGTGCCAGCAGTTTTGGGACGGAGGGCTACACCTTC.